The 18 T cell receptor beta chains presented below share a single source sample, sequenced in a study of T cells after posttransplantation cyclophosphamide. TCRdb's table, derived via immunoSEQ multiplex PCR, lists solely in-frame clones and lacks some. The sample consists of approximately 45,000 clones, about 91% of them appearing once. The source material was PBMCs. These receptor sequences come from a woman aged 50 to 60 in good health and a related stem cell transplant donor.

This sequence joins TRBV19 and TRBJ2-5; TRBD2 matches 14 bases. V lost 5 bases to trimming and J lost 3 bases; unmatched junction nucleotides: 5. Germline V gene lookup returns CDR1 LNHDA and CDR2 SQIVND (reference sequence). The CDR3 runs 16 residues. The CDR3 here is CASSLTSGRAEETQYF. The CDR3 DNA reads TGTGCCAGTAGTCTGACTAGCGGGAGGGCCGAAGAGACCCAGTACTTC.

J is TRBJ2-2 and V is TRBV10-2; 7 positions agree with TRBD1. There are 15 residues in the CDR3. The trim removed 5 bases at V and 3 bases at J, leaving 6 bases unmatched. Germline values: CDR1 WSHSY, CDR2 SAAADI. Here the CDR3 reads CASSRTGAYTGELFF. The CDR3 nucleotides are TGCGCCAGCAGTCGCACAGGGGCGTACACCGGGGAGCTGTTTTTT.

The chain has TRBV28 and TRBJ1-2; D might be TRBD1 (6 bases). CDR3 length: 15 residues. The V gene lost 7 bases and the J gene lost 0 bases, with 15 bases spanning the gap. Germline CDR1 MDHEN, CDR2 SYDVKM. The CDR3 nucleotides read TGTGCCAGCACCTATTCAGGGGCTACTAACTATGGCTACACCTTC. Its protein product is CASTYSGATNYGYTF.

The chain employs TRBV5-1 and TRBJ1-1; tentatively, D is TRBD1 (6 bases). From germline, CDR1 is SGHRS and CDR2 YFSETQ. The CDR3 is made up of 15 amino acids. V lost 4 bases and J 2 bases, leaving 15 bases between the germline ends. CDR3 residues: CASSPLDSENTEAFF. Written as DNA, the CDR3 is TGCGCCAGCAGCCCGCTGGACAGCGAAAACACTGAAGCTTTCTTT.

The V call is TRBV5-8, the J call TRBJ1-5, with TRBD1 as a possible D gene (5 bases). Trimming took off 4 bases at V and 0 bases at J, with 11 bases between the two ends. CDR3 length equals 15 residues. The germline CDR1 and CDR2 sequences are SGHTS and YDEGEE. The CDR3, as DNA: TGTGCCAGCAGCCTCGACAGATATAGCAATCAGCCCCAGCATTTT. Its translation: CASSLDRYSNQPQHF.

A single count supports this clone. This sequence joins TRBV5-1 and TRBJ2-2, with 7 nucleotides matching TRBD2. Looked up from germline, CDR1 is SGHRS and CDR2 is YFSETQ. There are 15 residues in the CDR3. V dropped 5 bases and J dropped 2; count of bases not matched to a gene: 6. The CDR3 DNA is TGCGCCAGCAGTCCGACTAGCCCTAACACCGGGGAGCTGTTTTTT. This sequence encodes CASSPTSPNTGELFF.

The CDR3 nucleotides are TGTGCCACCAGCAGAGATAGTCCGTCCTCTGGAAACACCATATATTTT. Translating it yields CATSRDSPSSGNTIYF. V usage is TRBV15 and J usage is TRBJ1-3, with no clear D. The ends were cut back, 0 bases at V and 0 bases at J, with 9 bases in the middle. Germline V gene sequence: CDR1 LNHNV, CDR2 YYDKDF (reference sequence). The CDR3 loop spans 16 amino acids.

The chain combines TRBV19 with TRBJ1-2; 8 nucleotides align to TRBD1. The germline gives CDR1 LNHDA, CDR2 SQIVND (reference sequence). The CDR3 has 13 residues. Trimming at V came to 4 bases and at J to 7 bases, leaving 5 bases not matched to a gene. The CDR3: CASSTLDRAGYTF. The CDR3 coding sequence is TGTGCCAGTAGTACTCTGGACAGGGCTGGCTACACCTTC. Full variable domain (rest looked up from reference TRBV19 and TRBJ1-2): DGGITQSPKYLFRKEGQNVTLSCEQNLNHDAMYWYRQDPGQGLRLIYYSQIVNDFQKGDIAEGYSVSREKKESFPLTVTSAQKNPTAFYLCASSTLDRAGYTFGSGTRLTVV.

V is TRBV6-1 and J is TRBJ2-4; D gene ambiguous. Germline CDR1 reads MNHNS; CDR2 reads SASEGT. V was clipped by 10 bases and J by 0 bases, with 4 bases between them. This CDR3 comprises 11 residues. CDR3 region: CAISAKNIQYF. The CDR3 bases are TGTGCCATCTCAGCCAAAAACATTCAGTACTTC.

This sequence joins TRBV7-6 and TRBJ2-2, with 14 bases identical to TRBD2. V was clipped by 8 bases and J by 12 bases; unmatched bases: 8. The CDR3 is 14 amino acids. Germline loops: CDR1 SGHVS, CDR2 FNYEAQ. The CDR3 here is CASEGTSGSAKLFF. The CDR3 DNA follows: TGTGCCAGCGAGGGGACTAGCGGGAGTGCTAAGCTGTTTTTT.

The CDR3 sequence is CASSLAGTDTQYF. DNA of the CDR3: TGTGCCAGCAGCTTAGCGGGCACAGATACGCAGTATTTT. V usage is TRBV9 and J usage is TRBJ2-3; weak D call: TRBD2 (6 bases). The V and J ends lost 4 bases and 1 base respectively, with 7 bases between them. In germline, CDR1 is SGDLS, CDR2 YYNGEE. The CDR3 totals 13 residues.

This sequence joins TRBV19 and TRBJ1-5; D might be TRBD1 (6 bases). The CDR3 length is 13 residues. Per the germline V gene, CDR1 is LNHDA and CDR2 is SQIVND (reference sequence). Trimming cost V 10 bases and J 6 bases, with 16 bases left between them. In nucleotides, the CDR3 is TGTGCCACTATGGACAGTAATGTTCAGCCCCAGCATTTT. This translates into CATMDSNVQPQHF.

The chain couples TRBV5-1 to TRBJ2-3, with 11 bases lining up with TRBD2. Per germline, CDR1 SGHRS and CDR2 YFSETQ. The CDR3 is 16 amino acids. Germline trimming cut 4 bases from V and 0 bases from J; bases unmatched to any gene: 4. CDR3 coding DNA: TGCGCCAGCAGCAACCTAGCGGGGGGTAGCACAGATACGCAGTATTTT. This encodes CASSNLAGGSTDTQYF.

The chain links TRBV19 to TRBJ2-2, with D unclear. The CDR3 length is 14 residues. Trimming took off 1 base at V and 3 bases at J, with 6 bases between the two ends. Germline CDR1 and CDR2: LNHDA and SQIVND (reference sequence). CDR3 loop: CASSIASYTGELFF. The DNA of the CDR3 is TGTGCCAGTAGTATAGCTTCTTACACCGGGGAGCTGTTTTTT.

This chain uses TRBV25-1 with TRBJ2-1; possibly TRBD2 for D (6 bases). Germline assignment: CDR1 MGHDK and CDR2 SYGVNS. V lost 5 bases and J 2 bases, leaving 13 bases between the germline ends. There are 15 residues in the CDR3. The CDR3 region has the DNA TGTGCCAGCAGTCCCCTTTCGGGGGCCTACAATGAGCAGTTCTTC. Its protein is CASSPLSGAYNEQFF.

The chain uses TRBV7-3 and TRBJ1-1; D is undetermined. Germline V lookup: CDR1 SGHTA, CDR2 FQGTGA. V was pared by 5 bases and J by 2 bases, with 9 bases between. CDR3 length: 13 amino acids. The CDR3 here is CASSPQPNTEAFF. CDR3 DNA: TGTGCCAGCAGCCCACAACCTAACACTGAAGCTTTCTTT.

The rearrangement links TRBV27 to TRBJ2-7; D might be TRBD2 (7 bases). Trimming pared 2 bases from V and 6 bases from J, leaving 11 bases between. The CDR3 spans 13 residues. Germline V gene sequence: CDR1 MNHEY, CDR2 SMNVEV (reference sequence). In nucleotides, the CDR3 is TGTGCCAGCAGTTTAGGGGGCGGGGGCGAGCAGTACTTC. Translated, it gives CASSLGGGGEQYF.

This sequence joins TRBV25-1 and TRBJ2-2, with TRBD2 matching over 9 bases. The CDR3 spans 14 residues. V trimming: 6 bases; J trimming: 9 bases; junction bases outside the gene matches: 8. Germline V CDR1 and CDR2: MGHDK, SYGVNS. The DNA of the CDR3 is TGTGCCAGCAGCTCCCCAAGCGGGAGGCGGGAGCTGTTTTTT. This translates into CASSSPSGRRELFF.